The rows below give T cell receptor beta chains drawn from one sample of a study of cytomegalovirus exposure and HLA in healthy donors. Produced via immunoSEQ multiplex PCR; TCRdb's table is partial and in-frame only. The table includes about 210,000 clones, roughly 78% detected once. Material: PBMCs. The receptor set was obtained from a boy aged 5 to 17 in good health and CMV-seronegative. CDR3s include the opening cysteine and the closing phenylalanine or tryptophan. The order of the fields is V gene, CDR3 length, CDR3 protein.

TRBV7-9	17	CASSLDRGQGTYNEQFF
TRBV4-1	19	CASSQGPFRTGNSGNTIYF
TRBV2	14	CASSRQGRTDTQYF
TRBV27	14	CASSLGQGMYEQYF
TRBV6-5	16	CASSYPGQGGHETQYF
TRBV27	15	CASSSRDRGNQPQHF
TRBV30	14	CAWSGQASNQPQHF
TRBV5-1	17	CASSLAQGSVNTGELFF
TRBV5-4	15	CASSPREGAAAGYTF
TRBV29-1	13	CSVGREGDYGYTF
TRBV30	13	CAYGTGVYNEQFF
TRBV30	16	CAWSVLYRGANTEAFF
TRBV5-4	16	CASSPGAGGFGGELFF
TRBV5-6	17	CASSLGAAGTLTYEQYF
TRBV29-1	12	CSVEVQPLEAFF
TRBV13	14	CASTWGRVNYGYTF
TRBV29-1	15	CSAPGRGGIADTQYF
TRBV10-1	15	CASSESGGGTYGYTF
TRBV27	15	CASSFSAGGRYEQYF
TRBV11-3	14	CASTNRTRHETQYF
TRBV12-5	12	CASGLRDTEAFF
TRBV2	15	CASSRIRQGWDTIYF
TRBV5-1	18	CASSLELGGGGGYNEQFF
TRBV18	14	CASSIRGQNTEAFF
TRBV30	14	CAWSYRGGAGELFF
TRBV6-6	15	CASRITRGSNQPQHF
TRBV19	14	CASSIRQDTYEQYF
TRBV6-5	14	CASSYSQGQSGYTF
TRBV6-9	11	CAGAPNEKLFF
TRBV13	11	CASSFAYEQYF
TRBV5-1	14	CASSLRGGEYEQYF
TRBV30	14	CAWSSGSRLGEQYF
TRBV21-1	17	CASSEDRSGPKPHEQYF
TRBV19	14	CASSIRDRGRPLHF
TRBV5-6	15	CASSLGYRRGTEAFF
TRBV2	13	CASLRTGNSPLHF
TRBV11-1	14	CASRRQGANNEQFF
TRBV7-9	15	CASSPGITNTGELFF
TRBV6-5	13	CASSSGLTDTQYF
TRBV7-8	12	CASSGDRDEQYF
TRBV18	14	CASSPQTGAGEQFF
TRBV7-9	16	CASSPLQGAFGNTIYF
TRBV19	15	CASSSTDSFTDTQYF
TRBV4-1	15	CASSQAEGPYNEQFF
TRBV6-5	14	CASSYPFPPYEQYF
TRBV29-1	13	CSVTGQDYNEQFF
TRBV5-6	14	CASSPIAREYGYTF
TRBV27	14	CASSRTGVGNTIYF
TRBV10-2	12	CASSEQGNEQFF
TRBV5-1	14	CASSAGQGTDGYTF
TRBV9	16	CASSVETGEAKNIQYF
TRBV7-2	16	CASSLDLPGGTGELFF
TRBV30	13	CAWMPPGGNTIYF
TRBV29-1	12	CSAGGSSYEQYF
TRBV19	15	CASSSPGGGPYGYTF
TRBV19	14	CASSIVGRGNEQFF
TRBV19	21	CASSGGGFRDRGLGKRETQYF
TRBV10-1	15	CASGSGLAGVETQYF
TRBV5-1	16	CASSLASGGLQETQYF